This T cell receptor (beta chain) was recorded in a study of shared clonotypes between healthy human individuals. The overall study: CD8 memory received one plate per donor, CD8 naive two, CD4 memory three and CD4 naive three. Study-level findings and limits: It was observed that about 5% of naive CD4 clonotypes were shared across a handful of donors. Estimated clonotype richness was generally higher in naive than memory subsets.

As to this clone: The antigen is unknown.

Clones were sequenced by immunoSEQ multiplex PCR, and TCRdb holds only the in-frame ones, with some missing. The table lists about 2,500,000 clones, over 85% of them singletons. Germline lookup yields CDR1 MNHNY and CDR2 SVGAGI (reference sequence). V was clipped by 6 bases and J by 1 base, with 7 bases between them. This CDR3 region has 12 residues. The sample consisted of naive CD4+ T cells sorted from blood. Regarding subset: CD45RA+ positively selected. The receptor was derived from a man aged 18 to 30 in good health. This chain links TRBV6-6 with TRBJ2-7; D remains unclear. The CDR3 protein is CASRISSYEQYF. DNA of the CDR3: TGTGCCAGCAGGATCAGTTCCTACGAGCAGTACTTC.